This TCR beta chain was recorded in a study of blood T cell repertoires in COVID-19. After removal of 5 bases from V and 3 bases from J, the junction contained 9 bases not matched to a gene. This CDR3 region has 16 residues. Looked up from germline, CDR1 is SGHNT and CDR2 is YENEEA. Sequencing used immunoSEQ multiplex PCR; TCRdb keeps in-frame clones, though not all of them. There are hundreds of thousands of clones in the sample; around 83% occur only once, and about 5% lies in the top ten. This chain joins TRBV11-3 and TRBJ2-7, with 11 bases fitting TRBD1. This receptor was taken from a man aged 40-50 years who had been exposed to COVID-19. The sequenced material came from PBMCs or T cells enriched from blood (not recorded which). The CDR3 region is CASSQIRDRGFYEQYF. CDR3 sequence (DNA): TGTGCCAGCAGCCAAATCCGGGACAGGGGGTTCTACGAGCAGTACTTC.